This entry describes one TCR beta chain. This clone was seen a handful of times. Its antigen has not been determined. The record has no base qualities; no much larger clone is one base away. From the cysteine up to the phenylalanine, the CDR3 has a length of 14 residues. The read is trimmed to its CDR3 DNA, 42 bases read in frame from base 1. Germline trimming amounts to 4 bases on V and 7 bases on J, with 1 as the count of junction bases outside the gene matches. CDR1 and CDR2, per the germline V gene, are SGHDN and FVKESK. Rearranged CDR3 beta regions were amplified from genomic DNA with multiplex V and J primers using the immunoSEQ TRB Survey service. To keep depth equal across samples, survey-level sequencing depth of up to 500,000 reads per sample was applied. Libraries were purified, pooled and sequenced on Illumina technology. Regarding the original processing steps: Productive clonality, sample overlap, pairwise scatters, CDR3 beta length, V/D/J gene usage and productiveness were assessed with immunoSEQ online tools. Alongside Shannon and Simpson indices, calculated diversity was computed as the number of unique rearrangements divided by total templates, multiplied by 100. For principal component analysis, Z-score normalized data were analyzed with the R prcomp function and the ggbiplot package. Morisita's index was used to quantify blood-rectal clonal overlap within each subject. This immuneACCESS table, as held by TCRdb, lists in-frame sequences with V and J called but not all clones. Of the missing ones, under half trace to an unresolved V gene in checked studies; the others have no known cause. The D gene and trimming were derived from the DNA, and the V and J assignments and clone size from that table. Across this sample there are tens of thousands of clones, with around 75% seen only once. Around 7.8% of the sample rests with the top ten.

These data belong to a study of pediatric ulcerative colitis (dated by TCRdb to the late 2010s). The study in broad terms: Pancolitis was present in roughly 7 ulcerative colitis patients and left-sided colitis in two, and histology consistent with ulcerative colitis was found in all of these patients. Roughly ten newly diagnosed, treatment-naive pediatric ulcerative colitis patients and a few non-IBD control children each provided paired blood and rectal samples. The Pediatric Ulcerative Colitis Activity Index classified a couple of patients as having mild disease, several as having moderate disease and three as having acute severe colitis.

Results and caveats for the whole study, not just this receptor: Autologous blood-rectal clonal overlap was significantly higher in ulcerative colitis patients than in controls, suggesting increased T cell trafficking to inflamed tissue. Repertoires were derived from total lymphocyte DNA, so rare subsets such as regulatory T cells may have patterns not reflected. The healthy control group was small, with only a handful of individuals. A couple of rectal CDR3 clonotypes turned up in every ulcerative colitis patient but in none of the controls. For technical reasons, the blood samples of a couple of patients yielded substantially fewer templates, so those samples were excluded from the blood-rectal overlap analysis. Blood-derived T cells may have been included in rectal pinch biopsies, especially in patients with overt colitis. Features of the rectal repertoire distinguished controls, mild-moderate colitis patients and acute severe colitis patients, and in acute severe colitis rectal diversity was lower because of clonal expansions.

During colonoscopy, one to two pinch biopsies were obtained from the rectum for research. Before the diagnostic colonoscopy, none of the ulcerative colitis patients had been given any immunosuppressive medication. Before DNA isolation, rectal biopsies were subjected to proteinase K digestion. The Wizard kit (Promega) was used to extract genomic DNA from both blood and intestinal samples. The source is a boy between 10 and 17 years old with severe ulcerative colitis. Sequenced sample: gut tissue. In this chain, TRBV14 is recombined with TRBJ1-6; TRBD1 aligns with 10 central bases. The nucleotide sequence is TGTGCCAGCAGCCGGGACAGGGGCAATTCACCCCTCCACTTT. It translates to CASSRDRGNSPLHF.